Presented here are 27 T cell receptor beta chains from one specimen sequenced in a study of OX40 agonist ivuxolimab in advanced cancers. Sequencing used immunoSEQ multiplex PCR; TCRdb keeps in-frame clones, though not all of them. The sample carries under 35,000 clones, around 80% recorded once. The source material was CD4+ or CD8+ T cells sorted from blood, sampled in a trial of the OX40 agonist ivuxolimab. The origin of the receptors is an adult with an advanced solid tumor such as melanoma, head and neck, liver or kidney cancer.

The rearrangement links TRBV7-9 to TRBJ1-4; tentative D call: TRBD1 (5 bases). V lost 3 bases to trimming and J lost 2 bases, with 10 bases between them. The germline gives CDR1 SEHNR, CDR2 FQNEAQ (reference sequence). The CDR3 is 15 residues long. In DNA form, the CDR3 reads TGTGCCAGCAGCTTCGGGGCGGGGACTAATGAAAAACTGTTTTTT. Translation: CASSFGAGTNEKLFF.

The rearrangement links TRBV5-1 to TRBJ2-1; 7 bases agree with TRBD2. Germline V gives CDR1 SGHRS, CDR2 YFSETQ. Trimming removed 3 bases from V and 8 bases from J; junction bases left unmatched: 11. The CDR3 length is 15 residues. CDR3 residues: CASSSTGGVKDEQFF. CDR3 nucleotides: TGCGCCAGCAGCTCGACTGGGGGGGTTAAGGATGAGCAGTTCTTC. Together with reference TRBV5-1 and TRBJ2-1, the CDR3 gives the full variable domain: KAGVTQTPRYLIKTRGQQVTLSCSPISGHRSVSWYQQTPGQGLQFLFEYFSETQRNKGNFPGRFSGRQFSNSRSEMNVSTLELGDSALYLCASSSTGGVKDEQFFGPGTRLTVL.

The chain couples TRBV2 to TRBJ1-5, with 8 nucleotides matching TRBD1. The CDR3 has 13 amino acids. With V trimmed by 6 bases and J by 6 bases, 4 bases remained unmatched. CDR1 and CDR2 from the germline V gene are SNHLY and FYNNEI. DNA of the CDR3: TGTGCCAGCAGCACAGGGGGAGGTCAGCCCCAGCATTTT. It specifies CASSTGGGQPQHF.

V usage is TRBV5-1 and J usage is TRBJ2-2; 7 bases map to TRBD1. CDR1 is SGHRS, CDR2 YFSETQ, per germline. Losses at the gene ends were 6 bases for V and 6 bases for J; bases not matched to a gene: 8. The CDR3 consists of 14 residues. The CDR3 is CASTNRGQAGELFF. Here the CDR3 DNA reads TGCGCCAGCACGAACAGGGGTCAGGCCGGGGAGCTGTTTTTT. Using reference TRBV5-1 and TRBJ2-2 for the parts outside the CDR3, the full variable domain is KAGVTQTPRYLIKTRGQQVTLSCSPISGHRSVSWYQQTPGQGLQFLFEYFSETQRNKGNFPGRFSGRQFSNSRSEMNVSTLELGDSALYLCASTNRGQAGELFFGEGSRLTVL.

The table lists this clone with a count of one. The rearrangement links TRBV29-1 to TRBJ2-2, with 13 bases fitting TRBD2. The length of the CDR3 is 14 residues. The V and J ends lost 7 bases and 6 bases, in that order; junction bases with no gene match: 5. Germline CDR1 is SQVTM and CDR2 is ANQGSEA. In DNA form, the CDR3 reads TGCAGCGGTCGACTAGCGGGAGGCCCCGGGGAGCTGTTTTTT. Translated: CSGRLAGGPGELFF.

Here the CDR3 reads CATRTGLIAVTYEQYF. CDR3 nucleotides: TGTGCCACCCGGACAGGGTTGATAGCGGTCACCTACGAGCAGTACTTC. The rearrangement uses TRBV21-1 and TRBJ2-7; the D call TRBD1 from the table was never checked on the DNA. TRBV21-1 is a known pseudogene. This CDR3 region has 16 residues.

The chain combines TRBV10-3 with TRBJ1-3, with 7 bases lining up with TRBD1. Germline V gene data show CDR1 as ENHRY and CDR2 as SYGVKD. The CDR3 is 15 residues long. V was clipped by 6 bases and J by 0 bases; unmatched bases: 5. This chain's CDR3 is CAIRTGSHSGNTIYF. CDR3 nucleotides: TGTGCCATCAGGACAGGGTCCCACTCTGGAAACACCATATATTTT.

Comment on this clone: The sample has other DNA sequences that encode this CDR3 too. The CDR3 protein is CASSLGRGSYEQYF. CDR3 bases: TGTGCCAGCAGCTTAGGACGGGGGTCCTACGAGCAGTACTTC. This chain links TRBV7-2 with TRBJ2-7; weak D call: TRBD2 (6 bases). The germline gives CDR1 SGHTA, CDR2 FQGNSA. V lost 1 base, J lost 1 base, and 8 bases lay in between. The CDR3 runs to 14 residues.

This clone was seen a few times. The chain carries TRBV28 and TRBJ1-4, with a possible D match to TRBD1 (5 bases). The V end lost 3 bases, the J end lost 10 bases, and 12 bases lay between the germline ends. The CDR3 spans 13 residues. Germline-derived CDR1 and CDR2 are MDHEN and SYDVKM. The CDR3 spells CASSFRDARKLFF. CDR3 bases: TGTGCCAGCAGTTTTCGGGACGCCCGAAAACTGTTTTTT.

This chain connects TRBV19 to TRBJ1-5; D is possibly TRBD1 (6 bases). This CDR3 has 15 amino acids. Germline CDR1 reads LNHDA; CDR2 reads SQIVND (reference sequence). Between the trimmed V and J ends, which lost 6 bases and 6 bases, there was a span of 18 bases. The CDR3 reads CASSFPGQLGQPQHF. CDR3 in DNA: TGTGCCAGTAGCTTCCCCGGACAGCTGGGTCAGCCCCAGCATTTT.

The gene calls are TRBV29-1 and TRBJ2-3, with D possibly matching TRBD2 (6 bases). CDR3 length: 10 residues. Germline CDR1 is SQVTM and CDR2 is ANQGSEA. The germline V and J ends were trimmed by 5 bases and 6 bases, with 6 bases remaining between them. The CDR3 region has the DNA TGCAGCGTTCTAGCGGATACGCAGTATTTT. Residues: CSVLADTQYF.

The CDR3 DNA follows: TGTGCCAGCAGCCCACGGACTAGCGCGACATCCTACAATGAGCAGTTCTTC. It translates to CASSPRTSATSYNEQFF. This chain uses TRBV7-3 with TRBJ2-1, with 9 bases fitting TRBD2. CDR3 length equals 17 residues. After removal of 5 bases from V and 1 base from J, the junction contained 9 bases not matched to a gene. The germline CDR1 and CDR2 sequences are SGHTA and FQGTGA.

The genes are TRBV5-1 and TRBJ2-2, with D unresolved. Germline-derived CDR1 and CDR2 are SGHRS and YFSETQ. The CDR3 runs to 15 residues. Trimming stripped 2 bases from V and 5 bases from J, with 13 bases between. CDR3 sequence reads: CASSLQGLGTGELFF. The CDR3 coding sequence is TGCGCCAGCAGCTTACAAGGGTTAGGAACCGGGGAGCTGTTTTTT.

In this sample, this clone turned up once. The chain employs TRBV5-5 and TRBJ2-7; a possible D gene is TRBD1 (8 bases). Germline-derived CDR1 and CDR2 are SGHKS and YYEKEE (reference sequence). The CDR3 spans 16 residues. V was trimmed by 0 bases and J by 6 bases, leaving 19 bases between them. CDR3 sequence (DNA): TGTGCCAGCAGCTTGGCGGGGGGCAGGGGGCAGAGCGAGCAGTACTTC. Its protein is CASSLAGGRGQSEQYF.

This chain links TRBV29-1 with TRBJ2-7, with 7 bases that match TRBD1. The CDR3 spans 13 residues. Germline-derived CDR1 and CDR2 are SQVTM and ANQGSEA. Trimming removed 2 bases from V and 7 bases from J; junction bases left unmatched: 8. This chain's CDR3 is CSVEKGAYGEQYF. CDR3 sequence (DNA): TGCAGCGTTGAAAAGGGGGCGTATGGAGAGCAGTACTTC.

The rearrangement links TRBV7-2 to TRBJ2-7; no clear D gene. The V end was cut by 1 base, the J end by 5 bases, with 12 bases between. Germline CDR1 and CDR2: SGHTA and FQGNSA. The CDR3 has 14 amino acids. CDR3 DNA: TGTGCCAGCAGCTTAGATTGGGGATCAGACGAGCAGTACTTC. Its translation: CASSLDWGSDEQYF.

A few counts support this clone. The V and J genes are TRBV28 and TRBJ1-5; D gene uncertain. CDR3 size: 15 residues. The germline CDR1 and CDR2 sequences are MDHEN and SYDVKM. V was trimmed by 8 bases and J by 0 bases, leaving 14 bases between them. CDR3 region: CASCPASDSNQPQHF. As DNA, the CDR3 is TGTGCCAGCTGCCCGGCCAGCGATAGCAATCAGCCCCAGCATTTT.

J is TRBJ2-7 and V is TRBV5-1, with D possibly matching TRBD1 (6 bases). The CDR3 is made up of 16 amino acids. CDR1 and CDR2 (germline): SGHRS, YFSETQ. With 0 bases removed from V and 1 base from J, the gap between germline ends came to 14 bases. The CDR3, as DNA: TGCGCCAGCAGCTTGGCCTCCGGACAGATATCCTACGAGCAGTACTTC. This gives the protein CASSLASGQISYEQYF.

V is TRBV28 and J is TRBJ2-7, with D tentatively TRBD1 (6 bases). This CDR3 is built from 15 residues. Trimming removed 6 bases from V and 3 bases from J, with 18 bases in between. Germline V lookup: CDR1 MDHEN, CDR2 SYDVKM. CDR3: CASRPPPGQIYEQYF. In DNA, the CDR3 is TGTGCCAGCAGACCCCCCCCGGGACAAATCTACGAGCAGTACTTC.

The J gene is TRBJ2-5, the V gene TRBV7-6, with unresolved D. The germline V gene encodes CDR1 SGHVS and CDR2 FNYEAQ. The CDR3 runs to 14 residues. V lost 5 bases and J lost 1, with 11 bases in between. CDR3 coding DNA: TGTGCCAGCAGCGTCTCAAGATCCCAAGAGACCCAGTACTTC. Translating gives CASSVSRSQETQYF.

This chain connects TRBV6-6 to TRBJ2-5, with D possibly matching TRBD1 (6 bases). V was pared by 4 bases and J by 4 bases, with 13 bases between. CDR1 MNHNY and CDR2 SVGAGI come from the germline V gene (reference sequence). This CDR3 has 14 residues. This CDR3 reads CASSLGGSGETQYF. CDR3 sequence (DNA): TGTGCCAGCAGTTTAGGGGGAAGCGGAGAGACCCAGTACTTC.

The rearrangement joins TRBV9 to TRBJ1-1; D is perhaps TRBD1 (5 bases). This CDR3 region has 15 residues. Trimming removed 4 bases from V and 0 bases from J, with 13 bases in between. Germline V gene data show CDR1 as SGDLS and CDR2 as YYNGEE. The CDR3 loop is CASSPGTSMNTEAFF. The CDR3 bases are TGTGCCAGCAGCCCTGGGACTTCGATGAACACTGAAGCTTTCTTT.

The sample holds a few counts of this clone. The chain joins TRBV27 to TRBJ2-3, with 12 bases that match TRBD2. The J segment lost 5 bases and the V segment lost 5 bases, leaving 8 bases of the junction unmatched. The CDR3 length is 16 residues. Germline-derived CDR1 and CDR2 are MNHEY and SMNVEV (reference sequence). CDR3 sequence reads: CASSALAGGPGDTQYF. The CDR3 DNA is TGTGCCAGCAGTGCCCTAGCGGGGGGGCCAGGAGATACGCAGTATTTT.

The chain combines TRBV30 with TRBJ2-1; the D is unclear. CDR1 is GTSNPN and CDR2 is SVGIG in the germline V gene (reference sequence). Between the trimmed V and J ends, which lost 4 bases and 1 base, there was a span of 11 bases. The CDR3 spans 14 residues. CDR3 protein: CAWTIRLSYNEQFF. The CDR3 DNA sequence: TGTGCCTGGACGATTCGACTTTCCTACAATGAGCAGTTCTTC.

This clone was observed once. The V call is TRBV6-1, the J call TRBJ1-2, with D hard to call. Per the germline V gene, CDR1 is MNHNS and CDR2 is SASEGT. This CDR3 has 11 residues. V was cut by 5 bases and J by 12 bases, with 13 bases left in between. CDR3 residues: CASSYGGRHTF. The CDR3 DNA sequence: TGTGCCAGCAGTTACGGAGGACGGCACACCTTC.

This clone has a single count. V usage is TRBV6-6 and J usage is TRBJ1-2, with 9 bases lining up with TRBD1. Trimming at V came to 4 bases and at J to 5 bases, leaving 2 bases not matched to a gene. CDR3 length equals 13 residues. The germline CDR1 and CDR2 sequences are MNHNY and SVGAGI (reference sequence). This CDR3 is CASSSGQGYGYTF. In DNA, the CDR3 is TGTGCCAGCAGTTCCGGACAGGGGTATGGCTACACCTTC.

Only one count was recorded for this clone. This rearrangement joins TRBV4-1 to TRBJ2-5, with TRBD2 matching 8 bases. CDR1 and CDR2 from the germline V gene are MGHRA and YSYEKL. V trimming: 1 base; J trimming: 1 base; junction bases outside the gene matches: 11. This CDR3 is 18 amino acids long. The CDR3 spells CASSQGGRGADSQETQYF. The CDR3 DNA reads TGCGCCAGCAGCCAAGGGGGGCGGGGGGCGGATAGCCAAGAGACCCAGTACTTC.